Presented here are 25 T cell receptor beta chains from one specimen sequenced in a study of T cell repertoires in cytomegalovirus infection. Via MiXCR, TCRdb re-called the reads, giving one row per CDR3 protein. This table has 250,000 to 300,000 distinct CDR3 sequences, around 13% appearing once. Source material: PBMCs. The receptors shown here come from a human donor in good health (CMV status not recorded). Some clones in this sample may be carry-over from other donors' samples.

This clonotype appeared many times. The chain has TRBV11-1 and TRBJ1-1; 7 bases agree with TRBD1. This CDR3 region has 15 residues. Germline CDR1 is SGHAT and CDR2 is FQDESV (reference sequence). V shed 2 bases and J 2 bases; nucleotides not matched to a gene: 5. The CDR3: CASSLRGQINTEAFF. The CDR3 DNA reads as TGTGCCAGCAGCTTAAGGGGACAGATAAACACTGAAGCTTTCTTT.

In its sample, this clonotype was seen many times. V is TRBV7-3 and J is TRBJ1-1; D gene uncertain. CDR1 is SGHTA and CDR2 is FQGTGA in the germline V gene. The CDR3 sequence is 13 residues long. V was shortened by 4 bases and J by 1 base, with 7 bases between the two germline ends. CDR3 sequence: CASSSQPNTEAFF. The CDR3, as DNA: TGTGCCAGCAGCTCCCAACCGAACACTGAAGCTTTCTTT. Full variable domain (rest looked up from reference TRBV7-3 and TRBJ1-1): GAGVSQTPSNKVTEKGKYVELRCDPISGHTALYWYRQSLGQGPEFLIYFQGTGAADDSGLPNDRFFAVRPEGSVSTLKIQRTERGDSAVYLCASSSQPNTEAFFGQGTRLTVV.

This clonotype has a count of ten or more. The chain joins TRBV7-2 to TRBJ2-5, with D unclear. V shed 2 bases and J shed 7 bases, with 14 bases lying between them. The CDR3 has 14 amino acids. Germline loops: CDR1 SGHTA, CDR2 FQGNSA. The chain's CDR3 is CASSLLGSWGTQYF. CDR3 sequence (DNA): TGTGCCAGCAGCTTATTAGGGTCGTGGGGGACCCAGTACTTC. Supplemented by reference TRBV7-2 and TRBJ2-5, the full variable domain reads GAGVSQSPSNKVTEKGKDVELRCDPISGHTALYWYRQSLGQGLEFLIYFQGNSAPDKSGLPSDRFSAERTGGSVSTLTIQRTQQEDSAVYLCASSLLGSWGTQYFGPGTRLLVL.

This clonotype was recorded many times. V and J are TRBV7-2 and TRBJ1-4, with 12 bases fitting TRBD1. V lost 1 base, J lost 2 bases, and 5 bases stayed unmatched. The CDR3 has 18 residues. CDR1 and CDR2 from the germline V gene are SGHTA and FQGNSA. The CDR3 loop is CASSLEGQGASTNEKLFF. The CDR3, as DNA: TGTGCCAGCAGCTTAGAGGGACAGGGGGCGTCTACTAATGAAAAACTGTTTTTT.

V gene TRBV6-2 or TRBV6-3 combines with J gene TRBJ2-7, with a weak D call TRBD2 (6 bases). Per the germline V gene, CDR1 is MNHEY and CDR2 is SVGEGT. V gave up 5 bases and J gave up 6 bases, with 14 bases separating them. The CDR3 contains 13 residues. CDR3 amino acids: CASSNWREAEQYF. For the CDR3, the DNA is TGTGCCAGCAGTAACTGGCGGGAAGCCGAGCAGTACTTC.

This clonotype has a single count. Just one base apart from a much larger clone, this may be a read error. This sequence joins TRBV2 and TRBJ2-3; D ambiguous. V was cut by 8 bases and J by 3 bases, with 6 bases left in between. The CDR3 extends over 11 amino acids. CDR1 and CDR2 (germline): SNHLY, FYNNEI. CDR3 in amino acids: CASLFTDTQYF. The CDR3 region has the DNA TGTGCCAGCTTATTTACAGATACGCAGTATTTT.

This clonotype has a count of ten or more. This chain connects TRBV14 to TRBJ2-1; 10 bases agree with TRBD2. V was clipped by 8 bases and J by 6 bases; unmatched bases: 16. The CDR3 totals 17 residues. Germline assignment: CDR1 SGHDN and CDR2 FVKESK. The CDR3 loop is CASGPWASGGGGNEQFF. CDR3 DNA: TGTGCCAGCGGCCCTTGGGCGAGCGGGGGGGGCGGCAATGAGCAGTTCTTC.

This clonotype came up many times. The V gene is TRBV7-8, the J gene TRBJ1-1; 7 positions match TRBD1. The CDR3 extends over 16 amino acids. Germline values: CDR1 SGHVS, CDR2 FQNEAQ. V was pared by 4 bases and J by 5 bases, with 13 bases of the junction left unmatched. Here the CDR3 reads CASSSPREGAWTEAFF. CDR3 DNA: TGTGCCAGCAGCTCGCCCCGGGAGGGGGCTTGGACTGAAGCTTTCTTT.

This clonotype was recorded many times. The chain couples TRBV7-9 to TRBJ1-1; D ambiguous. V lost 6 bases and J lost 1, with 12 bases in between. The CDR3 has 14 amino acids. In germline, CDR1 is SEHNR, CDR2 FQNEAQ (reference sequence). CDR3 loop: CASSLFLENTEAFF. The CDR3 region has the DNA TGTGCCAGCAGTTTGTTCCTCGAGAACACTGAAGCTTTCTTT.

This clonotype showed up many times. The V gene is TRBV7-9, the J gene TRBJ2-5; D is perhaps TRBD2 (6 bases). CDR3 length: 15 residues. Trimming removed 6 bases from V and 5 bases from J, with 19 bases in between. Germline assignment: CDR1 SEHNR and CDR2 FQNEAQ (reference sequence). The CDR3 sequence: CASRLDGGLRETQYF. DNA for the CDR3: TGTGCCAGCAGGCTGGACGGGGGACTCCGGGAGACCCAGTACTTC.

This clonotype appeared a few times. The rearrangement joins TRBV29-1 to TRBJ2-7, with D perhaps matching TRBD1 (5 bases). V dropped 0 bases and J dropped 1 base, with 10 bases sitting between them. The CDR3 sequence is 14 residues long. Germline lookup yields CDR1 SQVTM and CDR2 ANQGSEA. In nucleotides, the CDR3 is TGCAGCGTTGAAGATCCCGACAGTTCCTACGAGCAGTACTTC. It encodes CSVEDPDSSYEQYF.

This clonotype was counted many times. V is TRBV7-9 and J is TRBJ1-1, with D unclear. The CDR3 is 11 amino acids. Germline CDR1 is SEHNR and CDR2 is FQNEAQ (reference sequence). Trimming pared 5 bases from V and 2 bases from J, leaving 3 bases between. This chain's CDR3 is CASSHNTEAFF. The CDR3 DNA reads TGTGCCAGCAGCCACAACACTGAAGCTTTCTTT.

This clonotype was detected ten times or more. The V call is TRBV20-1, the J call TRBJ1-1, with unresolved D. The CDR3 loop spans 12 amino acids. V gave up 6 bases and J gave up 3 bases, with 11 bases separating them. Germline values: CDR1 DFQATT, CDR2 SNEGSKA (reference sequence). The CDR3 loop reads CSAPLGDTEAFF. DNA for the CDR3: TGCAGTGCACCGCTCGGGGACACTGAAGCTTTCTTT.

This clonotype was seen at least ten times. The CDR3 loop reads CATMVGTSGNRYFNEQFF. The CDR3 bases are TGTGCCACCATGGTCGGGACTAGCGGAAACCGCTACTTCAATGAGCAGTTCTTC. The chain employs TRBV7-2 and TRBJ2-1, with 11 bases fitting TRBD2. V lost 10 bases and J lost 6; bases outside the gene matches: 20. The CDR3 extends over 18 amino acids. CDR1 is SGHTA, CDR2 FQGNSA, per germline.

This clonotype was seen repeatedly, ten times or more. The V gene is TRBV6-1, the J gene TRBJ2-3; D is possibly TRBD2 (5 bases). There are 14 residues in the CDR3. Germline CDR1 reads MNHNS; CDR2 reads SASEGT. V gave up 2 bases and J gave up 4 bases, with 10 bases separating them. The CDR3 protein is CASSEWRAADTQYF. The CDR3 DNA reads TGTGCCAGCAGTGAATGGCGGGCCGCAGATACGCAGTATTTT.

The V call is TRBV6-5, the J call TRBJ1-2; 7 positions agree with TRBD1. J lost 2 bases, V lost 5 bases, and 5 bases had no gene match. Germline V gene sequence: CDR1 MNHEY, CDR2 SVGAGI. The CDR3 totals 14 residues. CDR3 residues: CASSPATGNYGYTF. The CDR3 region has the DNA TGTGCCAGCAGTCCTGCGACAGGGAACTATGGCTACACCTTC.

This clonotype was observed at least ten times. This chain joins TRBV7-8 and TRBJ2-3; D not certain. V was shortened by 2 bases and J by 3 bases, with 6 bases between the two germline ends. Germline assignment: CDR1 SGHVS and CDR2 FQNEAQ. The CDR3 spans 13 residues. CDR3 amino acids: CASSLPATDTQYF. The CDR3 DNA reads TGTGCCAGCAGCTTACCAGCTACAGATACGCAGTATTTT.

This clonotype was seen many times. The V call is TRBV6-1, the J call TRBJ2-7; D is unclear. The CDR3 runs to 9 residues. From germline, CDR1 is MNHNS and CDR2 SASEGT. The ends were cut back, 10 bases at V and 3 bases at J, with 4 bases in the middle. The CDR3 nucleotides are TGTGCCATTGACTACGAGCAGTACTTC. Translation gives CAIDYEQYF.

This clonotype has more than one count but fewer than ten. The chain joins TRBV14 to TRBJ1-4; 7 nucleotides line up with TRBD1. V shed 2 bases and J 8 bases; nucleotides not matched to a gene: 8. CDR1 SGHDN and CDR2 FVKESK come from the germline V gene. The CDR3 consists of 15 residues. The CDR3: CASSQLTGPREKLFF. The CDR3, as DNA: TGTGCCAGCAGCCAACTGACAGGGCCCCGGGAAAAACTGTTTTTT.

This clonotype was detected a few times. The J gene is TRBJ2-5, the V gene TRBV11-2, with TRBD2 matching 7 bases. Germline values: CDR1 SGHAT, CDR2 FQNNGV. V lost 2 bases to trimming and J lost 4 bases; unmatched junction nucleotides: 10. There are 16 residues in the CDR3. In DNA, the CDR3 is TGTGCCAGCAGCTTAAAAGCGGGATTGCTAGGAGAGACCCAGTACTTC. Protein sequence: CASSLKAGLLGETQYF.

A few counts support this clonotype. V usage is TRBV20-1 and J usage is TRBJ2-3; TRBD2 agrees at 8 bases. Germline CDR1 and CDR2: DFQATT and SNEGSKA (reference sequence). This CDR3 comprises 14 residues. V dropped 3 bases and J dropped 4; count of bases not matched to a gene: 6. CDR3 amino acids: CSASEREYSDTQYF. CDR3 DNA sequence: TGCAGTGCTAGCGAGCGGGAGTACTCAGATACGCAGTATTTT.

The chain has TRBV20-1 and TRBJ1-5; no firm D call. V dropped 1 base and J dropped 7 bases, with 11 bases sitting between them. CDR3 size: 13 residues. Germline V lookup: CDR1 DFQATT, CDR2 SNEGSKA (reference sequence). CDR3 amino acids: CSARVGTEQPQHF. The CDR3 bases are TGCAGTGCTAGAGTTGGTACAGAACAGCCCCAGCATTTT.

This clonotype was observed at least ten times. V is TRBV7-6 and J is TRBJ2-1, with D perhaps matching TRBD2 (5 bases). Trimming removed 3 bases at V and 4 bases at J, with 7 bases between. The V gene's germline CDR1 is SGHVS and CDR2 FNYEAQ. The CDR3 spans 13 residues. Written as DNA, the CDR3 is TGTGCCAGCAGCTTGTGGGAGTACAATGAGCAGTTCTTC. Translation: CASSLWEYNEQFF.

The V gene is TRBV6-1, the J gene TRBJ2-2, with TRBD2 identical over 10 bases. The V and J ends lost 5 bases and 2 bases, in that order; junction bases with no gene match: 8. The CDR3 consists of 17 residues. Germline CDR1 MNHNS, CDR2 SASEGT. This CDR3 reads CASSPRLAGGNTGELFF. In DNA, the CDR3 is TGTGCCAGCAGTCCTCGTTTAGCGGGGGGAAACACCGGGGAGCTGTTTTTT.

The chain recombines TRBV11-2 with TRBJ1-1; D remains unclear. V shed 1 base and J shed 3 bases, with 9 bases lying between them. CDR3 length: 14 residues. CDR1 and CDR2 from the germline V gene are SGHAT and FQNNGV. The CDR3 protein is CASSLGRQDTEAFF. The CDR3 DNA reads as TGTGCCAGCAGCTTAGGCCGGCAGGACACTGAAGCTTTCTTT.